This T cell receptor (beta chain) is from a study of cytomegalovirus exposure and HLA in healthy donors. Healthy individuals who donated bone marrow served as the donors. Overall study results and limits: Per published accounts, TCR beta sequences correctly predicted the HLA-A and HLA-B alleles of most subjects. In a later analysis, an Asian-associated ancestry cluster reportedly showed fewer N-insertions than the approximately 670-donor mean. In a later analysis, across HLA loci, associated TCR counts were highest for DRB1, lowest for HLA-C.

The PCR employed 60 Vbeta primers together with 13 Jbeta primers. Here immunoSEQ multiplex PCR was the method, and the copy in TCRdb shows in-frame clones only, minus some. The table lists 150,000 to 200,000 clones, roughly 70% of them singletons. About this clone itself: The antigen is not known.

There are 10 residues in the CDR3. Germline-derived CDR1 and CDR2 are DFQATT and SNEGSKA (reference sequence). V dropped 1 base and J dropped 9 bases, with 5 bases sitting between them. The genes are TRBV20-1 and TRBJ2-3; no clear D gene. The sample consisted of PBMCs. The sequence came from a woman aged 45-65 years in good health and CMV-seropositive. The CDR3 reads CSARGTTQYF. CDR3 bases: TGCAGTGCTAGAGGAACAACGCAGTATTTT.